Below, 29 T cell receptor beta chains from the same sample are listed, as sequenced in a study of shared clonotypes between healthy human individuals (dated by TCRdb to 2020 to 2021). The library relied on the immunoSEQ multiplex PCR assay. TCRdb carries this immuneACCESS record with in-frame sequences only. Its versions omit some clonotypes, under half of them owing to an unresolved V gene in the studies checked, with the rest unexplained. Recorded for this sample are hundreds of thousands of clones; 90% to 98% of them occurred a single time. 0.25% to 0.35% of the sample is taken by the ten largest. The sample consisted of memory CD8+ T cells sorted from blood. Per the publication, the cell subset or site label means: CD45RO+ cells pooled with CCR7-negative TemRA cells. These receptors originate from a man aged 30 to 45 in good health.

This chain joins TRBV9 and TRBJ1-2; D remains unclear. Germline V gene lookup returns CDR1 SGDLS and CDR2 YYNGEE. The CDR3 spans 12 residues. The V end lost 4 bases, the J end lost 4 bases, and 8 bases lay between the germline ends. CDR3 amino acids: CASSYGPYGYTF. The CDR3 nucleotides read TGTGCCAGCAGCTACGGACCCTATGGCTACACCTTC.

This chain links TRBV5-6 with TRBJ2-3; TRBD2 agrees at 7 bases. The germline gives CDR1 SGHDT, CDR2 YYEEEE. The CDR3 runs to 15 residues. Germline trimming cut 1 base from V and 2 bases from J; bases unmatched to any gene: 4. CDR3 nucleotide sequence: TGTGCCAGCAGCTTGAGCCTAGCGGTCACAGATACGCAGTATTTT. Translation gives CASSLSLAVTDTQYF.

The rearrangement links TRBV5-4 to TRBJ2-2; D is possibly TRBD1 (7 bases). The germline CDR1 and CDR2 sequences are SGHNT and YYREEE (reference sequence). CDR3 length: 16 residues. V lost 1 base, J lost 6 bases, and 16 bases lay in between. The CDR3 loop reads CASSLPRGVGAGELFF. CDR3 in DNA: TGTGCCAGCAGCTTGCCCAGGGGGGTGGGCGCCGGGGAGCTGTTTTTT.

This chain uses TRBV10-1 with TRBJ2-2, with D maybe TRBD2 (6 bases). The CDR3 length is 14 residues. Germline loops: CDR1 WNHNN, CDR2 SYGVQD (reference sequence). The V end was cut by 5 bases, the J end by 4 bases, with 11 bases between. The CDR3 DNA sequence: TGCGCCAGCAGTCCGGGACTTGCCACCGGGGAGCTGTTTTTT. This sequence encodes CASSPGLATGELFF.

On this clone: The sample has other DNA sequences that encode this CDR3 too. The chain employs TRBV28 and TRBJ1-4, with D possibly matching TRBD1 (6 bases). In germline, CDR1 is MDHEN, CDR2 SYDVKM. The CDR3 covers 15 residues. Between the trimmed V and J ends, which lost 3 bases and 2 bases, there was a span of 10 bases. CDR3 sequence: CASSFSGATNEKLFF. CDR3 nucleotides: TGTGCCAGCAGTTTTTCGGGGGCGACTAATGAAAAACTGTTTTTT.

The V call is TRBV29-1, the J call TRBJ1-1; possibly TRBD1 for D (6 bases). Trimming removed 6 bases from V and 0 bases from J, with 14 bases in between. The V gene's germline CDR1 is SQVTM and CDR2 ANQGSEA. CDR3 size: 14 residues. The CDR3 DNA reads TGCAGCGTGATGTGGGACACCATGAACACTGAAGCTTTCTTT. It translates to CSVMWDTMNTEAFF.

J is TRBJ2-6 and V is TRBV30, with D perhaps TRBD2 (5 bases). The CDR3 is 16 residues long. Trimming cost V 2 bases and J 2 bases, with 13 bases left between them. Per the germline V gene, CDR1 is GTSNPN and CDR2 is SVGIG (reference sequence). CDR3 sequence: CAWSFSSSPGANVLTF. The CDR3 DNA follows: TGTGCCTGGAGTTTTTCTAGCTCCCCTGGGGCCAACGTCCTGACTTTC.

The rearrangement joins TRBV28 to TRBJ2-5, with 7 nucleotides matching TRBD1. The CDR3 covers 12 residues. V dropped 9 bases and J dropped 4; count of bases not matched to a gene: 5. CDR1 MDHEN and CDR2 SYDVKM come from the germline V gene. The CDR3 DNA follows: TGTGCCAGTACAGGGGAACGAGAGACCCAGTACTTC. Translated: CASTGERETQYF. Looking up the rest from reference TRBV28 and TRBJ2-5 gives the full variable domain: DVKVTQSSRYLVKRTGEKVFLECVQDMDHENMFWYRQDPGLGLRLIYFSYDVKMKEKGDIPEGYSVSREKKERFSLILESASTNQTSMYLCASTGERETQYFGPGTRLLVL.

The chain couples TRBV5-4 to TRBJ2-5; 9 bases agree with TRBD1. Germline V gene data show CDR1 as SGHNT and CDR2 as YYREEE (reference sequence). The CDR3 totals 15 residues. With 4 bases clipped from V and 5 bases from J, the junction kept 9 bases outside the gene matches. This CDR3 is CASSPGQGHGETQYF. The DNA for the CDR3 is TGTGCCAGCAGCCCGGGACAGGGCCACGGGGAGACCCAGTACTTC.

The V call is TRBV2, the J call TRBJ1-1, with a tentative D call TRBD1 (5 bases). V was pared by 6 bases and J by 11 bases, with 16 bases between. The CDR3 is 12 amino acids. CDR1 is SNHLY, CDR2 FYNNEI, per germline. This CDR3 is CASRPGPRGAFF. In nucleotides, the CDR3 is TGTGCCAGCAGACCGGGGCCCCGCGGTGCTTTCTTT.

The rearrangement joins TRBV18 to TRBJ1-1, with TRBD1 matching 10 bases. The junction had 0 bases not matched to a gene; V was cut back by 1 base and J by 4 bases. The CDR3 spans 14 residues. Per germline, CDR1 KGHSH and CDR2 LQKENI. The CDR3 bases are TGTGCCAGCTCACCACGGGACAGGGGCACTGAAGCTTTCTTT. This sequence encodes CASSPRDRGTEAFF.

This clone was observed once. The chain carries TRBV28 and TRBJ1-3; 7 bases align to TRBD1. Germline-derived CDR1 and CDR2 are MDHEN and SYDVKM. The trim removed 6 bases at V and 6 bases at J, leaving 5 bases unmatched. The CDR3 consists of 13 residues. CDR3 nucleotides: TGTGCCAGCAGGAGGGGGCTCGTAAACACCATATATTTT. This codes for CASRRGLVNTIYF.

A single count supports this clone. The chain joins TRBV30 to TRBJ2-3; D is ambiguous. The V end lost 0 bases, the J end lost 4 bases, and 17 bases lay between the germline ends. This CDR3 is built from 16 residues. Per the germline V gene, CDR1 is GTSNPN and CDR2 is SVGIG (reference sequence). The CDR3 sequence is CAWSVGADVISDTQYF. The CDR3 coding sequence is TGTGCCTGGAGTGTAGGCGCAGACGTAATTTCAGATACGCAGTATTTT. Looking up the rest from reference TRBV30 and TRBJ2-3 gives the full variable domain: SQTIHQWPATLVQPVGSPLSLECTVEGTSNPNLYWYRQAAGRGLQLLFYSVGIGQISSEVPQNLSASRPQDRQFILSSKKLLLSDSGFYLCAWSVGADVISDTQYFGPGTRLTVL.

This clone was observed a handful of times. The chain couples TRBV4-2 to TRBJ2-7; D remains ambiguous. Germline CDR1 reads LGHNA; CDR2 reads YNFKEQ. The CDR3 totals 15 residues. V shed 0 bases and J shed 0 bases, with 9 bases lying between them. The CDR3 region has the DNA TGTGCCAGCAGCCAAGATAGGCCCTCCTCCTACGAGCAGTACTTC. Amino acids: CASSQDRPSSYEQYF.

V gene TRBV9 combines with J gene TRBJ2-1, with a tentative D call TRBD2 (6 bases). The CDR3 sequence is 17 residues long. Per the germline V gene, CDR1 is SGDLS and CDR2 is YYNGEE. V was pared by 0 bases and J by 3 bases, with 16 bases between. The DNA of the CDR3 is TGTGCCAGCAGCGTAGTTGCGGGGATAGCCTTCTACAATGAGCAGTTCTTC. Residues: CASSVVAGIAFYNEQFF.

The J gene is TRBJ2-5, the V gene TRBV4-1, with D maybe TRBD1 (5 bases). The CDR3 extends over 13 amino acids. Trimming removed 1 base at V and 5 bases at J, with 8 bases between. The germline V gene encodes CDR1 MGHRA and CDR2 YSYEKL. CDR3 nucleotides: TGCGCCAGCAGCCAAGCCTACAGGGAGACCCAGTACTTC. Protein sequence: CASSQAYRETQYF.

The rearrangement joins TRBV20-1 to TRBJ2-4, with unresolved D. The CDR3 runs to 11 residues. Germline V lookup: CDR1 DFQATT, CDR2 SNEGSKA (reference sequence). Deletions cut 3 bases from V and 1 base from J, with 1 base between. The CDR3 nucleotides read TGCAGTGCTAGGGCCAAAAACATTCAGTACTTC. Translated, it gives CSARAKNIQYF.

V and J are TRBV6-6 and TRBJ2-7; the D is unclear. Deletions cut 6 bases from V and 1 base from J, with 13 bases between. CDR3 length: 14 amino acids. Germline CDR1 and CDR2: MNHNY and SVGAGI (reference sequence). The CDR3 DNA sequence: TGTGCCAGCAGACCTTTCGTGGCTTCCTACGAGCAGTACTTC. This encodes CASRPFVASYEQYF.

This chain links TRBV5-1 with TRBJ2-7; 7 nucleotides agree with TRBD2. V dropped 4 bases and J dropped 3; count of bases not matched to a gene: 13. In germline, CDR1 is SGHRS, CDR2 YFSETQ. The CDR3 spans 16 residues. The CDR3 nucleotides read TGCGCCAGCAGCCTGGAGCGGGCTAGCGGAAACTACGAGCAGTACTTC. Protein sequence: CASSLERASGNYEQYF.

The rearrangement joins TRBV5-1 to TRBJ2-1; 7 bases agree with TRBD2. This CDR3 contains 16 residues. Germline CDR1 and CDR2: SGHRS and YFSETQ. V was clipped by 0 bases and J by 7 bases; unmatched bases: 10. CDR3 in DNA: TGCGCCAGCAGCTTGGGACTAGCTTCATGGGGGAATGAGCAGTTCTTC. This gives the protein CASSLGLASWGNEQFF.

The CDR3 nucleotides read TGTGCCAGCAGTTACTCCGGGAGTATTAGCACCGGGGAGCTGTTTTTT. Protein product: CASSYSGSISTGELFF. The chain joins TRBV6-5 to TRBJ2-2, with D possibly being TRBD2 (6 bases). Germline V gives CDR1 MNHEY, CDR2 SVGAGI. V lost 0 bases and J 4 bases, leaving 12 bases between the germline ends. The CDR3 runs 16 residues.

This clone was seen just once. The CDR3 sequence: CASSVDISGNEKLFF. DNA for the CDR3: TGTGCCAGCAGCGTAGATATATCGGGGAATGAAAAACTGTTTTTT. The J gene is TRBJ1-4, the V gene TRBV9; D gene unclear. Germline loops: CDR1 SGDLS, CDR2 YYNGEE. V was clipped by 0 bases and J by 5 bases, with 11 bases between them. The CDR3 is 15 amino acids.

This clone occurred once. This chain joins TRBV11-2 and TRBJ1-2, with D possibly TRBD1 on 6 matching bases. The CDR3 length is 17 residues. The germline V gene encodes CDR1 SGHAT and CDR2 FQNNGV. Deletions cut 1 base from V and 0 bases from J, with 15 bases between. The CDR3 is CASSLGNQGIANYGYTF. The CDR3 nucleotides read TGTGCCAGCAGCTTAGGAAATCAGGGGATCGCTAACTATGGCTACACCTTC.

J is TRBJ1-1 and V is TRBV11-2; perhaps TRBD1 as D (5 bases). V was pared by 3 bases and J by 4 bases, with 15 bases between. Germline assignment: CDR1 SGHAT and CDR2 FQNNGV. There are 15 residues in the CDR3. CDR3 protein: CASSFNQAGGTEAFF. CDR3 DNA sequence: TGTGCCAGCAGCTTTAATCAGGCGGGGGGCACTGAAGCTTTCTTT.

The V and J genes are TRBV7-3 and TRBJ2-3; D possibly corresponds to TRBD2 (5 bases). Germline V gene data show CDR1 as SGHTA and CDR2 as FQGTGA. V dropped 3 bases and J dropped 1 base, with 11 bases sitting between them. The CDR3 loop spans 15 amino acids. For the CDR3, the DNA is TGTGCCAGCAGCTTTGAGGGCCTGCGCACAGATACGCAGTATTTT. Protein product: CASSFEGLRTDTQYF.

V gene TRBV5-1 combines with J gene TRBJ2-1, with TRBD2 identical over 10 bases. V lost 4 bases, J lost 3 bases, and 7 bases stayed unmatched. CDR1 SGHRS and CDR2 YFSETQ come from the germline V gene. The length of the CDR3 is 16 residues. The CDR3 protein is CASSPASSGSYNEQFF. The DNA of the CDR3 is TGCGCCAGCAGCCCGGCCTCTAGCGGGAGCTACAATGAGCAGTTCTTC. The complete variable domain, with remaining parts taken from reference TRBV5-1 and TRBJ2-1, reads KAGVTQTPRYLIKTRGQQVTLSCSPISGHRSVSWYQQTPGQGLQFLFEYFSETQRNKGNFPGRFSGRQFSNSRSEMNVSTLELGDSALYLCASSPASSGSYNEQFFGPGTRLTVL.

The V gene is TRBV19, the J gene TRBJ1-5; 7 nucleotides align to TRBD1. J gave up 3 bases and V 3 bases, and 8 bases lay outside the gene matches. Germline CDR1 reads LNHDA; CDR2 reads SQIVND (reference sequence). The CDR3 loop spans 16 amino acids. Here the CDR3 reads CASSIFGTVLNQPQHF. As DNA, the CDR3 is TGTGCCAGTAGTATCTTCGGGACAGTCCTCAATCAGCCCCAGCATTTT.

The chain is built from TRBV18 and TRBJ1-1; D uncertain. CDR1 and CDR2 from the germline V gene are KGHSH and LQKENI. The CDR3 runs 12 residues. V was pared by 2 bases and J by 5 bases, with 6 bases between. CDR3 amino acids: CASSPVGTEAFF. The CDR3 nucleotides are TGTGCCAGCTCACCAGTGGGTACTGAAGCTTTCTTT.

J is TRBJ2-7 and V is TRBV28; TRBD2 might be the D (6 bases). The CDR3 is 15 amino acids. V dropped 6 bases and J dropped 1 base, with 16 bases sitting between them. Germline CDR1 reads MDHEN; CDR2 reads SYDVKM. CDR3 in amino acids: CASSLRDSASYEQYF. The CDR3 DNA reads TGTGCCAGCAGCCTCCGGGACTCCGCTTCCTACGAGCAGTACTTC.